This T cell receptor (beta chain) was retrieved from a study of shared clonotypes between healthy human individuals. Study at large: For every donor, three CD4 naive, three CD4 memory, two CD8 naive and one CD8 memory plates were used. Whole-study findings and limits: Richness estimates generally favored naive over memory subsets. Since donors were few, the genetic and exposure-history diversity represented was limited.

Germline values: CDR1 SGHVS, CDR2 FNYEAQ. The germline V and J ends were trimmed by 4 bases and 6 bases, with 13 bases remaining between them. The CDR3 loop spans 14 amino acids. With regard to this clone: Antigen specificity is unknown.

The study ran the assay at deep level. Profiled with immunoSEQ multiplex PCR; TCRdb holds only in-frame clones, not every one. The profile shows about 2.4 million clones, 90% to 95% of them singletons. The specimen was naive CD4+ T cells sorted from blood. Described subset: CD45RA+ positively selected. The sequence derives from a man in his late teens or twenties in good health. The V gene is TRBV7-6, the J gene TRBJ2-1, with D maybe TRBD2 (6 bases). CDR3 DNA: TGTGCCAGCAGCTCGACTAGTTTGGGCAATGAGCAGTTCTTC. This gives the protein CASSSTSLGNEQFF.